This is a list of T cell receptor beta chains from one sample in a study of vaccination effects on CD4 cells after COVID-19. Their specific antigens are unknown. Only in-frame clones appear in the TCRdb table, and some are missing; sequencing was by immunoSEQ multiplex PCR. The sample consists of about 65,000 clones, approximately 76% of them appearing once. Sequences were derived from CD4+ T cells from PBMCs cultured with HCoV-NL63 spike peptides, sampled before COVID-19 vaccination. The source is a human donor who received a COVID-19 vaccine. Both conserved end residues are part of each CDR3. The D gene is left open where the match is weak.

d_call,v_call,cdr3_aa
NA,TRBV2,CASSAPRGGDTQYF
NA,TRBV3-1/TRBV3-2,CASSPSTYNEQFF
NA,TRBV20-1,CSASLARGGETQYF
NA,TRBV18,CASSPGQAQETQYF
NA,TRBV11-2,CASSPSDEQFF
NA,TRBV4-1,CASSQGLGGPRDQPQHF
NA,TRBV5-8,CASSLGRDYGYTF
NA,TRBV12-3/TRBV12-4,CASTRGAASPLHF
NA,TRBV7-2,CASSFLPNNEQFF
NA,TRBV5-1,CASSLERPSYNSPLHF
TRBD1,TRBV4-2,CASSHPAGRDRDSNQPQHF
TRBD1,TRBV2,CASKDRGENTIYF
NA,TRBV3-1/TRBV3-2,CASSPSSAGNTIYF
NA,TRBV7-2,CASSFSGTNEKLFF
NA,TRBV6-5,CASRAISEGKNIQYF
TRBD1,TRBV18,CASSPGGDSPLHF
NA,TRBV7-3,CASSLGGGQETQYF
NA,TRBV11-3,CASSPSEAKNIQYF
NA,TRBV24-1,CATSDYSTDTQYF
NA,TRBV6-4,CASSPESHTEAFF
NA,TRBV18,CASSPQGFDNEQFF
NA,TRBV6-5,CASRRTRGNSQPQHF
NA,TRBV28,CASSLSGTGYPEAFF